Each of the 7 T cell receptor beta chains below was sequenced from the same sample in a study of prognosis after radiotherapy for stage I lung cancer. Amplification of the TCR beta CDR3 (from genomic DNA) was done by two-round multiplex PCR. First-round PCR amplification was performed with primers specific to each TRBV and TRBJ gene. TCRdb redid the calling of the multiplex PCR reads with MiXCR, one entry per CDR3 protein. The sample holds more than 13,000 distinct CDR3 sequences, 25% to 30% seen once. This material consisted of PBMCs, taken before or after stereotactic body radiation therapy (not recorded which). These receptors all come from a donor aged 50 or older with non-small cell lung cancer.

By frequency in the sample, this clonotype is medium-sized. V gene TRBV6-5 combines with J gene TRBJ2-7; D gene uncertain. Per germline, CDR1 MNHEY and CDR2 SVGAGI. CDR3 length: 12 residues. V was pared by 2 bases and J by 5 bases, with 7 bases between. The CDR3 nucleotides are TGTGCCAGCAGTTACAAGGGAAACGAGCAGTACTTC. It translates to CASSYKGNEQYF.

This clonotype has a count of ten or more. CDR3 DNA: TGCGCCAGTGAGACACTCTATGGCTACACCTTC. Its protein is CASETLYGYTF. The chain uses TRBV10-2 and TRBJ1-2; D not resolved. This CDR3 has 11 amino acids. V shed 9 bases and J shed 4 bases, with 9 bases lying between them. CDR1 is WSHSY, CDR2 SAAADI, per germline.

This clonotype was recorded many times. V gene TRBV7-9 combines with J gene TRBJ2-5; 11 bases agree with TRBD2. Germline CDR1 SEHNR, CDR2 FQNEAQ (reference sequence). Trimming cost V 2 bases and J 1 base; bases outside gene matches: 3. This CDR3 is built from 16 residues. CDR3 sequence reads: CASSLIGTSGQETQYF. The CDR3 DNA reads as TGTGCCAGCAGCTTAATAGGGACTAGCGGCCAAGAGACCCAGTACTTC.

This clonotype was detected only a few times. The chain links TRBV25-1 to TRBJ2-2; no clear D gene. V lost 6 bases and J lost 7, with 9 bases in between. The CDR3 spans 12 residues. Germline CDR1 reads MGHDK; CDR2 reads SYGVNS. CDR3 sequence (DNA): TGTGCCAGCAGCCCGCGAGACGGGGAGCTGTTTTTT. Translation gives CASSPRDGELFF.

There are many counts of this clonotype. The CDR3 here is CSALGGKAYGYTF. The CDR3 DNA reads TGCAGTGCCCTCGGGGGGAAGGCCTATGGCTACACCTTC. The gene calls are TRBV20-1 and TRBJ1-2; D may be TRBD1 (5 bases). Germline V CDR1 and CDR2: DFQATT, SNEGSKA (reference sequence). The CDR3 sequence is 13 residues long. V dropped 6 bases and J dropped 4 bases, with 15 bases sitting between them.

This clonotype is medium-sized. The chain employs TRBV6-1 and TRBJ2-1; D ambiguous. V was trimmed by 2 bases and J by 5 bases, leaving 7 bases between them. The CDR3 totals 13 residues. Germline V gene data show CDR1 as MNHNS and CDR2 as SASEGT. This CDR3 reads CASSEWHNNEQFF. In nucleotides, the CDR3 is TGTGCCAGCAGTGAATGGCACAACAATGAGCAGTTCTTC.

Judged by abundance, this clonotype is medium-sized. The chain links TRBV24-1 to TRBJ2-5; D may be TRBD1 (5 bases). Germline V gene sequence: CDR1 KGHDR, CDR2 SFDVKD. The CDR3 is 16 amino acids. The ends were cut back, 3 bases at V and 4 bases at J, with 17 bases in the middle. CDR3 amino acids: CATSDVQGRSPETQYF. CDR3 DNA sequence: TGTGCCACCAGTGATGTTCAGGGTCGTAGTCCAGAGACCCAGTACTTC.